The T cell receptor beta chain under discussion was sequenced for a study of T cell responses to AZD1222 COVID-19 vaccine (TCRdb year 2021). About the investigation overall: A total of around 240 trial participants underwent TCR sequencing, of whom some 210 received two doses of AZD1222 and 26 received two doses of the MenACWY control vaccine. Trial participants were enrolled into age subgroups of 18-55, 56-69 and 70-plus years, which contained around 150, 28 and 57 TCR-sequenced participants, respectively. What the study reported, not specific to this receptor: Conclusions about previously exposed vaccinees are limited, since just a handful of AZD1222 recipients were seropositive for SARS-CoV-2 at baseline. The whole spike protein was spanned by vaccine-associated CD4 TCRs, and dominant responses were seen in regions 160-218 and 743-854. In the small 56-69-year group, the increase in depth fell short of significance, most likely because of low power. Participants were mostly white British, with more females than males. The authors suggested clonal diversity may have been underestimated. Because no day 14 peak-response samples were available, repertoires were characterized only after the peak T cell response. Reportedly, almost half of the unique spike-specific TCRs recognized epitopes lying outside the regions that are mutated in the B.1.351 and B.1.1.7 variants. A significant rise in spike-specific TCR breadth and depth was observed after two AZD1222 doses relative to day 0 and relative to MenACWY recipients.

From a lookup of the germline V gene (reference sequence), CDR1 and CDR2 are LGHDT and YNNKEL. Trimming leaves V shorter by 3 bases and J shorter by 2 bases, with the junction holding 10 bases beyond the gene matches. From its cysteine to its phenylalanine, the CDR3 spans 17 amino acids. The CDR3 DNA has 51 bases and is translated from base 1. This sample's time point label indicates: about 28 days (+/-7) after the second vaccine dose. AZD1222 recipients with second doses at about 4 weeks or about 12 weeks were pooled, because spike-specific TCR depth and breadth did not differ between schedules. Vaccinee samples were obtained from the UK trials COV001 and COV002, which included a single-blind randomized controlled phase 2/3 trial of AZD1222 (ChAdOx1 nCoV-19) in healthy adults. For TCRbeta chain sequencing, PBMC samples were collected from trial participants at day 0 and at day 28 after the second dose.

Details on this clone: Its cognate antigen has yet to be identified. There are no base qualities to consult, and no much larger clone falls within one base.

The CDR3 regions of human TCRbeta chains were subjected to immunosequencing. Concerning the study's data processing: Repertoire TCRs were matched against a reference library of SARS-CoV-2-specific TCRs generated with the MIRA antigen-specificity platform. Breadth was defined as the fraction of unique TCRs that were SARS-CoV-2-associated, and depth was defined as the fraction of total T cells that were SARS-CoV-2-associated. Using the MIRA data, each spike-specific TCR was mapped to the spike region that the TCR reacts to and placed in a CD4 or CD8 class. Log10-transformed breadth and depth values were compared by one-way ANOVA with Sidak's multiple comparisons tests. As stored in TCRdb, this immuneACCESS dataset retains in-frame rearrangements with V and J assigned. A fraction of the clones does not appear; measured against another copy, unresolved V genes explain less than half of the discrepancy, and the remainder lacks a known reason. Clone size and the V and J calls come from that table; the DNA yielded D and trimming. The sample yields roughly 120,000 clones; roughly 84% were counted once. Jointly, the top ten make up 15% to 20% of the sample.

This TCR was sampled from an adult who received the AZD1222 COVID-19 vaccine. The V gene is TRBV3-1 (or the pseudogene TRBV3-2) and the J gene is TRBJ2-3, and TRBD2 matches 8 of the central bases. This specimen was peripheral blood, taken 28 days after the second AZD1222 dose. Read as DNA, the sequence is TGTGCCAGCAGCCACTGGGTACGGGGGGGATACACAGATACGCAGTATTTT. This translates into CASSHWVRGGYTDTQYF.